This T cell receptor (beta chain) originates from a study of blood T cells in healthy people across ages. A second PCR, run for about 7 to 11 cycles, used a sample-barcoded 5' primer plus a J-beta primer mix. TCRdb reprocessed the 5' RACE reads with MiXCR, giving one entry per CDR3 protein. Among about 770,000 distinct CDR3 sequences listed, about 42% were seen once. This clonotype came up a few times. The CDR3 is 15 residues long. Germline-derived CDR1 and CDR2 are SGHAT and FQDESV (reference sequence). Trimming shortened V by 4 bases and J by 7 bases, and 19 bases separated the two germline ends. The sequence was collected from a man in his fifties or sixties in good health. The gene calls are TRBV11-1 and TRBJ2-5; tentative D call: TRBD1 (6 bases). Sequenced input: blood. The DNA for the CDR3 is TGTGCCAGCAGCTCAAGACAGGTCCGAGGAGGGACCCAGTACTTC. Translation: CASSSRQVRGGTQYF.